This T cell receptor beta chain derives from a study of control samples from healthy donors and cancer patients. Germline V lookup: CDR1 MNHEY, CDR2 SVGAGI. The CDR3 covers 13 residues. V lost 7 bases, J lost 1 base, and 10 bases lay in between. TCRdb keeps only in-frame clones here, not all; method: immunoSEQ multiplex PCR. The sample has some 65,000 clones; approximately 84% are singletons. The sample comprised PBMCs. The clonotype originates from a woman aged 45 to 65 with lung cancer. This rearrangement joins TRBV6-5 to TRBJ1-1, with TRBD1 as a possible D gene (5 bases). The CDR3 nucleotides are TGTGCCAGCACCGCAGGACAGAACACTGAAGCTTTCTTT. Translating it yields CASTAGQNTEAFF.